This T cell receptor (beta chain) was captured in a study of blood T cell repertoires in COVID-19. This table comes from immunoSEQ multiplex PCR, and its TCRdb copy is limited to in-frame clones, with some not included. The data contain about 200,000 clones, around 84% of them singletons. The CDR3 extends over 15 amino acids. Looked up from germline, CDR1 is SGDLS and CDR2 is YYNGEE. V lost 3 bases to trimming and J lost 6 bases; unmatched junction nucleotides: 8. The TCR originated in a middle-aged man who had recovered from COVID-19. Sequencing was performed on PBMCs or T cells enriched from blood (not recorded which). V usage is TRBV9 and J usage is TRBJ2-3; 9 bases align to TRBD1. The CDR3 nucleotides are TGTGCCAGCAGCGGGGGACAGGGCCGGGCGGATACGCAGTATTTT. It translates to CASSGGQGRADTQYF. Looking up the rest from reference TRBV9 and TRBJ2-3 gives the full variable domain: DSGVTQTPKHLITATGQRVTLRCSPRSGDLSVYWYQQSLDQGLQFLIQYYNGEERAKGNILERFSAQQFPDLHSELNLSSLELGDSALYFCASSGGQGRADTQYFGPGTRLTVL.